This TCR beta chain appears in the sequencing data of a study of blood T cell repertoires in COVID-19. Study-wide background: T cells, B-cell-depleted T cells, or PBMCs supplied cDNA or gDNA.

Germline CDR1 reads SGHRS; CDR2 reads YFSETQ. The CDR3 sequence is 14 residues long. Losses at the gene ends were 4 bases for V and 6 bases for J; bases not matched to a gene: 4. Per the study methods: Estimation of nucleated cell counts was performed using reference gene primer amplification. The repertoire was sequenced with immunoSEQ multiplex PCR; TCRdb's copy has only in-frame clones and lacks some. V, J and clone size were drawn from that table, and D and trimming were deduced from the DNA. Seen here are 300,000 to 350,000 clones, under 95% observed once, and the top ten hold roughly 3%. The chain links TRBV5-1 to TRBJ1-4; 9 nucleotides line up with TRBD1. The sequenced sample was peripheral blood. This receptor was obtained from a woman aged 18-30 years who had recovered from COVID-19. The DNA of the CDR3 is TGCGCCAGCAGCCCACAGGGGGCGGATGAAAAACTGTTTTTT. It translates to CASSPQGADEKLFF.